The TCR beta chain under discussion was sequenced for a study of identical twins. With 6 bases clipped from V and 6 bases from J, the junction kept 10 bases outside the gene matches. The CDR3 is made up of 15 amino acids. Germline values: CDR1 MNHEY, CDR2 SMNVEV (reference sequence). A remark on this clonotype: The target antigen is unknown.

With template switching, a universal primer site was added, and the cDNA carried unique molecular identifiers. Each CDR3 protein is one row after TCRdb ran MiXCR on the 5' RACE reads. Seen here are nearly 900,000 distinct CDR3 sequences, approximately 13% observed once, and the top ten hold 1.5% to 2%. Whole-study results and caveats: Interpretation of the results relied on cross-sectional statistical analysis and not on following the same donors. Invariant populations such as MAIT and iNKT cells could partly muddle zero-insertion analyses. Twin pairs had excess sharing that was weaker in beta out-of-frame sequences.

These sequences were also reported in another study, on yellow fever vaccine responses in identical twins.

The chain is built from TRBV27 and TRBJ1-5, with TRBD1 matching over 8 bases. The TCR sequence derives from a woman aged 18-29 years in good health. The sample comprised PBMCs. This chain's CDR3 is CASRANRGEGQPQHF. The CDR3 DNA sequence: TGTGCCAGCAGGGCCAACAGGGGGGAGGGTCAGCCCCAGCATTTT.